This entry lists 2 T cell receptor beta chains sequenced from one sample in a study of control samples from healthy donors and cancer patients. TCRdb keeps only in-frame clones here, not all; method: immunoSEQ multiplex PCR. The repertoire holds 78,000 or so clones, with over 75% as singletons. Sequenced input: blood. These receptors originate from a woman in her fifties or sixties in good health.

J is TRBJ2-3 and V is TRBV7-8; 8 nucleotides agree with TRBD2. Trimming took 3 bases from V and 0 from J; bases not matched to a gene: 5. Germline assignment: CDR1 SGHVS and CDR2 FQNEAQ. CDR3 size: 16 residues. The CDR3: CASSLRGVTSTDTQYF. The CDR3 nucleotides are TGTGCCAGCAGCTTGCGGGGGGTTACTAGCACAGATACGCAGTATTTT.

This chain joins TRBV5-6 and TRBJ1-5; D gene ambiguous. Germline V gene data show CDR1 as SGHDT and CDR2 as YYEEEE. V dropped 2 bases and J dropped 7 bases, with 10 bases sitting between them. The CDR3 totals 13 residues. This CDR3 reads CASSLGRVQPQHF. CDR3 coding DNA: TGTGCCAGCAGCTTAGGTAGGGTACAGCCCCAGCATTTT.